Below are 8 T cell receptor beta chains sequenced from a single sample in a study of T cells in Graves' hyperthyroidism and ophthalmopathy. Amplification of TCR beta CDR3 regions was performed using RNA transcripts as template. HTBI primers were the set used in a first-round RT-PCR of the TCR CDR3. One entry per CDR3 protein, called by TCRdb with MiXCR from the multiplex PCR reads. The sample has about 690,000 distinct CDR3 sequences, 15% to 20% seen once. The sample was blood. Receptors were obtained from a man aged 50 to 60 with Graves' hyperthyroidism.

The rearrangement uses TRBV6-2 or TRBV6-3 and TRBJ2-1, with 7 bases lining up with TRBD2. The ends lost 6 bases at V and 14 bases at J; junction bases unmatched: 7. The length of the CDR3 is 11 residues. Looked up from germline, CDR1 is MNHEY and CDR2 is SVGEGT. The CDR3 protein is CASRAGAEEFF. CDR3 DNA sequence: TGTGCCAGCAGGGCGGGAGCGGAGGAGTTCTTC.

The chain links TRBV5-8 to TRBJ1-5; the D gene is possibly TRBD1 (5 bases). V was cut by 2 bases and J by 7 bases, with 7 bases left in between. This CDR3 has 12 residues. Germline values: CDR1 SGHTS, CDR2 YDEGEE. The CDR3 sequence is CASSFGQQPQHF. DNA of the CDR3: TGTGCCAGCAGCTTTGGACAACAGCCCCAGCATTTT.

This clonotype was counted only a few times. This chain joins TRBV3-1 and TRBJ2-7, with no clear D. CDR1 is LGHDT and CDR2 is YNNKEL in the germline V gene (reference sequence). CDR3 length: 13 amino acids. V lost 6 bases, J lost 3 bases, and 12 bases lay in between. CDR3 nucleotides: TGTGCCAGCAGTCTCCAGTTGAGCTACGAGCAGTACTTC. Protein product: CASSLQLSYEQYF.

This clonotype was seen only a few times. One base away lies a much larger clone, so this may be a sequencing read error. The DNA is omitted, as the CDR3 cannot be located on it reliably, and the CDR3 follows TCRdb's listing. The gene calls are TRBV28 and TRBJ1-2; the table gives TRBD1 as D, unverified against the DNA. Germline CDR1 MDHEN, CDR2 SYDVKM. Counting both end residues, the CDR3 totals 15 amino acids. Here the CDR3 reads CASSLFGQGAGGYIF.

The rearrangement joins TRBV28 to TRBJ1-1; no definite D call. Germline CDR1 reads MDHEN; CDR2 reads SYDVKM. The CDR3 length is 16 residues. V dropped 6 bases and J dropped 1 base, with 18 bases sitting between them. CDR3 DNA: TGTGCCAGCAGCACGCCGAGGGAGCTGTGGAACACTGAAGCTTTCTTT. Translated, it gives CASSTPRELWNTEAFF.

A remark on this clonotype: A much more abundant neighbour one base away suggests this may be a read error. This chain uses TRBV6-2 or TRBV6-3 with TRBJ2-2, with 7 bases fitting TRBD2. V was pared by 7 bases and J by 3 bases, with 5 bases of the junction left unmatched. The CDR3 is 14 residues long. Germline CDR1 MNHEY, CDR2 SVGEGT. The DNA of the CDR3 is TGTGCCAGCACAGGACTAGTGGACACCGGGGAGCTGTTTTTT. It specifies CASTGLVDTGELFF.

Concerning this clonotype itself: The junction departs from germline at one end; a sequencing error may be responsible. The chain combines TRBV11-1 with TRBJ2-1; D is possibly TRBD2 (7 bases). The CDR3 is 16 amino acids. CDR1 SGHAT and CDR2 FQDESV come from the germline V gene (reference sequence). For the CDR3, the DNA is TGCGCCAGCAGCCAAGATCGAGATCGGGGGGCATGGGAGCAGTTCTTC. Its protein product is CASSQDRDRGAWEQFF. Full variable domain (remainder filled in from reference TRBV11-1 and TRBJ2-1): EAEVAQSPRYKITEKSQAVAFWCDPISGHATLYWYRQILGQGPELLVQFQDESVVDDSQLPKDRFSAERLKGVDSTLKIQPAELGDSAMYLCASSQDRDRGAWEQFFGPGTRLTVL.

This clonotype was recorded at least ten times. This sequence joins TRBV20-1 and TRBJ2-5, with D possibly being TRBD1 (6 bases). CDR1 is DFQATT, CDR2 SNEGSKA, per germline (reference sequence). V was pared by 4 bases and J by 1 base, with 10 bases between. The CDR3 consists of 13 residues. The CDR3 reads CSANLGAQETQYF. The CDR3 nucleotides are TGCAGTGCTAATCTGGGGGCCCAAGAGACCCAGTACTTC.